The clone carrying this T cell receptor beta chain was observed a handful of times. No antigen is known for it. Each CDR3 protein is one row after TCRdb ran MiXCR on the reads. The table shows 40,000 to 50,000 distinct CDR3 sequences, with roughly 22% occurring only once. The sample belongs to a study of T cell repertoires in cytomegalovirus infection. Germline assignment: CDR1 MNHEY and CDR2 SMNVEV (reference sequence). The CDR3 consists of 20 residues. V lost 0 bases to trimming and J lost 11 bases, with 34 bases between them. This chain links TRBV27 with TRBJ1-1, with D possibly being TRBD1 (5 bases). Sequenced input: PBMCs, sequenced either directly or after in vitro stimulation (not recorded which). This TCR was sampled from a human donor in good health (CMV status not recorded). Some clones in this sample may be carry-over from other donors' samples. The CDR3 loop reads CASSLSFSIRDGNEKVEAFF. DNA for the CDR3: TGTGCCAGCAGTTTATCCTTTTCGATTAGGGACGGCAACGAAAAGGTAGAGGCTTTCTTT.